This note documents a single T cell receptor (beta chain) sequence. Its antigen is currently unknown. CD4+ and CD8+ T cells were sorted from PBMCs. The data were taken from a study of CD8+ T cells in alopecia areata. Germline V gene lookup returns CDR1 SGHNT and CDR2 YYREEE (reference sequence). The CDR3 has 13 amino acids. V was pared by 3 bases and J by 5 bases, with 10 bases between. General study points: Scalp repertoires also include resident alphabeta T cells from normal skin. Whereas mice showed it more clearly, TCR sharing across patients was murkier, possibly because of HLA.

Extracted RNA was reverse transcribed, and the resulting cDNA served as sequencing template. Using immunoSEQ multiplex PCR, the repertoire was profiled, and TCRdb retains in-frame clones only, with some absent. The sample has 150,000 or so clones; 55% are singletons. Sequenced sample: CD4+ T cells sorted from blood. The chain uses TRBV5-4 and TRBJ2-3; weak D call: TRBD2 (5 bases). This TCR derives from a human donor in good health. The CDR3 DNA follows: TGTGCCAGCAGCTGGCGGACTGGAGATACGCAGTATTTT. Amino acids: CASSWRTGDTQYF.